This TCR beta chain was sequenced for a study of identical twins. General observations from the study: Modelling approaches yielded underestimates of out-of-frame TCR alpha sharing between monozygotic twins.

A single record per CDR3 protein comes from TCRdb applying MiXCR to the 5' RACE reads. The repertoire includes approximately 530,000 distinct CDR3 sequences, approximately 20% of them detected once, and around 0.5% sits in the top ten. A remark on this clonotype: Its target is not known.

V was clipped by 6 bases and J by 4 bases, with 16 bases between them. The CDR3 has 14 amino acids. These data also featured in a second study, about yellow fever vaccine responses in identical twins.

The rearrangement joins TRBV12-3 or TRBV12-4 to TRBJ2-7; D gene ambiguous. The clonotype comes from a woman younger than 35 in good health. Sequencing was performed on CD4+ T cells sorted from blood. CDR3 residues: CASRRGVQEYEQYF. CDR3 coding DNA: TGTGCCAGCAGGCGCGGCGTCCAGGAGTACGAGCAGTACTTC.